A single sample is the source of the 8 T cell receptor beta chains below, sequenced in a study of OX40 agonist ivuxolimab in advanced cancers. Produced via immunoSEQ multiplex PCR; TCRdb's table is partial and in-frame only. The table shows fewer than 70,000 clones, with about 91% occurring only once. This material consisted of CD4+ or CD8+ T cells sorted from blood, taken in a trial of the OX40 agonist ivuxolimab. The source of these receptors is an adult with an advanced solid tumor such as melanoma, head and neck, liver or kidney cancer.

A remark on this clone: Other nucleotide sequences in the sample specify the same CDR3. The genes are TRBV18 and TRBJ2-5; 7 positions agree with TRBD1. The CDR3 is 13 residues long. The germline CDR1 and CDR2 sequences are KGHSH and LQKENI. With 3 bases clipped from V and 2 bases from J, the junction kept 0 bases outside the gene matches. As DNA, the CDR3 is TGTGCCAGCTCACCGGGACAGCAAGAGACCCAGTACTTC. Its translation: CASSPGQQETQYF.

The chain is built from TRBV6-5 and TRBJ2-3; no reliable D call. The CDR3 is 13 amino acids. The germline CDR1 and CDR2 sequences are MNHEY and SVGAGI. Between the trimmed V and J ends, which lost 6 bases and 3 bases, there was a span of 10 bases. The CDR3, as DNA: TGTGCCAGCAGGCGCGACGGGACAGATACGCAGTATTTT. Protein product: CASRRDGTDTQYF.

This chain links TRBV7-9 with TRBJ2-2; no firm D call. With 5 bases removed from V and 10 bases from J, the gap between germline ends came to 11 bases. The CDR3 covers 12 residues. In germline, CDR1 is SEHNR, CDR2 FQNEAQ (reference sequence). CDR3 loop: CASSPTYVELFF. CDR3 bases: TGTGCCAGCAGCCCCACTTATGTGGAGCTGTTTTTT.

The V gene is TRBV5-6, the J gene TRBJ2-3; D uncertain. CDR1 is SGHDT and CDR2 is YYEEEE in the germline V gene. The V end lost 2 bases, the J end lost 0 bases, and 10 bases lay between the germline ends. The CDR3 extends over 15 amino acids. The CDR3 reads CASSFGLSSTDTQYF. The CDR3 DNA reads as TGTGCCAGCAGCTTCGGCCTTTCTAGCACAGATACGCAGTATTTT.

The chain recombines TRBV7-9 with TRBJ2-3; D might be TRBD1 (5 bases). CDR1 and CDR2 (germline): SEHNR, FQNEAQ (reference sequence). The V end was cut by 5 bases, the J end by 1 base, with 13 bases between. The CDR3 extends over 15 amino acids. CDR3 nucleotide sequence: TGTGCCAGCAGCCCTAGACAGATTCGCACAGATACGCAGTATTTT. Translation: CASSPRQIRTDTQYF.

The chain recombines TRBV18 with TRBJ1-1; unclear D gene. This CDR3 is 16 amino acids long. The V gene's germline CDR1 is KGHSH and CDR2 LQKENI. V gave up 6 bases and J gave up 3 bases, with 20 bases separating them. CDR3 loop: CASSESSGLGYTEAFF. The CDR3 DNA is TGTGCCAGCTCGGAATCTTCTGGTTTGGGGTACACTGAAGCTTTCTTT. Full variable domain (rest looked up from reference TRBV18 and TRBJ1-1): NAGVMQNPRHLVRRRGQEARLRCSPMKGHSHVYWYRQLPEEGLKFMVYLQKENIIDESGMPKERFSAEFPKEGPSILRIQQVVRGDSAAYFCASSESSGLGYTEAFFGQGTRLTVV.

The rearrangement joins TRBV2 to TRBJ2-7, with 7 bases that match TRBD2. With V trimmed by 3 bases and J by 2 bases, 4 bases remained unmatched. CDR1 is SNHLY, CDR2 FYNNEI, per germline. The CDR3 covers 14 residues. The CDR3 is CASSDQGRAYEQYF. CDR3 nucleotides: TGTGCCAGCAGTGATCAAGGGAGGGCCTACGAGCAGTACTTC.

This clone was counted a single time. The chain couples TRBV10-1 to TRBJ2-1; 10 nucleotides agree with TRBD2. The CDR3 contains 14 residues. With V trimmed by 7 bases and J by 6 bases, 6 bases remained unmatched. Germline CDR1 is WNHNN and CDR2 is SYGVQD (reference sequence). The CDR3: CASTAGTSANEQFF. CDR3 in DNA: TGCGCCAGCACTGCAGGGACTAGCGCCAATGAGCAGTTCTTC.